One and the same sample provided the 2 T cell receptor beta chains below, sequenced in a study of T cell repertoires in cytomegalovirus infection. Each CDR3 protein gets one entry after TCRdb re-called the reads with MiXCR. Here the sample spans some 220,000 distinct CDR3 sequences, around 6.2% being singletons. The specimen was PBMCs. The receptors were gathered from a human donor in good health (CMV status not recorded). Some clones in this sample may be carry-over from other donors' samples.

This clonotype was counted at least ten times. The chain uses TRBV20-1 and TRBJ2-1, with 8 bases fitting TRBD2. Trimming took 3 bases from V and 1 from J; bases not matched to a gene: 5. The germline V gene encodes CDR1 DFQATT and CDR2 SNEGSKA (reference sequence). The CDR3 has 15 residues. CDR3 protein: CSASGGTSSYNEQFF. DNA of the CDR3: TGCAGTGCTAGTGGAGGGACTAGTTCCTACAATGAGCAGTTCTTC.

This clonotype showed up many times. The chain uses TRBV20-1 and TRBJ2-3, with 10 nucleotides matching TRBD2. This CDR3 contains 16 residues. The germline CDR1 and CDR2 sequences are DFQATT and SNEGSKA (reference sequence). The V and J ends lost 1 base and 2 bases, in that order; junction bases with no gene match: 6. In DNA form, the CDR3 reads TGCAGTGCTAGAGCAGCGGGGGGGCCAGACACAGATACGCAGTATTTT. Translation gives CSARAAGGPDTDTQYF.